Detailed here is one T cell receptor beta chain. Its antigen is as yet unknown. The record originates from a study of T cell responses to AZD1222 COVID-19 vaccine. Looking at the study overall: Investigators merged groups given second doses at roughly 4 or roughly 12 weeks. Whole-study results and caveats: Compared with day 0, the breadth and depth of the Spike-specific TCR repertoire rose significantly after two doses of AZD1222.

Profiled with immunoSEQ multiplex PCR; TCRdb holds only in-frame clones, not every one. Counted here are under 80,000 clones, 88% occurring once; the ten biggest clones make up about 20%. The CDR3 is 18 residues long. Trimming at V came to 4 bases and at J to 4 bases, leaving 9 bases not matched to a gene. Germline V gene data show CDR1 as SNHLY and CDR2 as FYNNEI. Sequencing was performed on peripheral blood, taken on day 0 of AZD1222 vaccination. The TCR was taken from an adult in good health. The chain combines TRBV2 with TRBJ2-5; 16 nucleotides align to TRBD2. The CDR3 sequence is CASSGTGTSGRAGETQYF. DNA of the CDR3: TGTGCCAGCAGTGGAACCGGGACTAGCGGGAGGGCAGGAGAGACCCAGTACTTC.